This is a list of T cell receptor beta chains from one sample in a study of blood T cell repertoires in COVID-19. TCRdb's copy holds only in-frame clones and misses some; the assay was immunoSEQ multiplex PCR. The sample gives fewer than 35,000 clones, 87% of which show up once; 1.5% to 2.5% is in the top ten. The sample consisted of peripheral blood. The receptor source for this set is a man in his forties or fifties with active or convalescent COVID-19. Each CDR3 is given with its conserved first and last residue.

v_call: TRBV25-1; cdr3_aa: CASSNSGNTIYF
v_call: TRBV18; cdr3_aa: CASSPGTVTGELFF
v_call: TRBV9; cdr3_aa: CASSVASGKLFF
v_call: TRBV5-1; cdr3_aa: CASSSYRTGSGEEKLFF
v_call: TRBV13; cdr3_aa: CASSLEGLGGSYEQYF
v_call: TRBV6-5; cdr3_aa: CASSPGGRQPQHF
v_call: TRBV19; cdr3_aa: CASSIAAEGRYEQYF
v_call: TRBV3-1/TRBV3-2; cdr3_aa: CASSQGFGDRGYNEQFF
v_call: TRBV29-1; cdr3_aa: CSVRTSGKWGEFF
v_call: TRBV4-1; cdr3_aa: CASSQDRGEAFF
v_call: TRBV7-9; cdr3_aa: CASSRDRGYEQYF
v_call: TRBV11-1; cdr3_aa: CASSRGPDTQYF
v_call: TRBV28; cdr3_aa: CASSPGKGILGNQPQHF
v_call: TRBV15; cdr3_aa: CATSSRGWNEQFF
v_call: TRBV6-6; cdr3_aa: CASSSYRISGANVLTF
v_call: TRBV30; cdr3_aa: CAWNRGDYYGYTF
v_call: TRBV11-2; cdr3_aa: CASSLDGTTYNEQFF
v_call: TRBV28; cdr3_aa: CASSFLNTIYF
v_call: TRBV7-2; cdr3_aa: CASSLPAGGYNEQFF
v_call: TRBV5-1; cdr3_aa: CASSLAGAPGADTQYF